A selection of T cell receptor beta chains follows, all from one sample in a study of T cells in Graves' hyperthyroidism and ophthalmopathy. A single record per CDR3 protein comes from TCRdb applying MiXCR to the multiplex PCR reads. Here the sample spans 360,000 or so distinct CDR3 sequences, around 18% being singletons. The specimen sequenced was blood. The receptor source for this set is a woman between 40 and 50 years old with Graves' ophthalmopathy. The CDR3 runs from the conserved cysteine through the conserved F or W. Each record gives: CDR3 protein, J gene, V gene.

cdr3_aa: CASELDTNTEAFF
j_call: TRBJ1-1
v_call: TRBV28

cdr3_aa: CASSESGPAYEQYF
j_call: TRBJ2-7
v_call: TRBV10-2

cdr3_aa: CSAGPGGDFSYNEQFF
j_call: TRBJ2-1
v_call: TRBV20-1

cdr3_aa: CASSYRTGNYGYTF
j_call: TRBJ1-2
v_call: TRBV6-7

cdr3_aa: CASTVPGQGLFEAFF
j_call: TRBJ1-1
v_call: TRBV2

cdr3_aa: CASSYHREDSGYTF
j_call: TRBJ1-2
v_call: TRBV12-3/TRBV12-4

cdr3_aa: CATSDGQRAEAFF
j_call: TRBJ1-1
v_call: TRBV24-1

cdr3_aa: CASSEKSGFREQYF
j_call: TRBJ2-7
v_call: TRBV6-1

cdr3_aa: CASSYTPNQPQHF
j_call: TRBJ1-5
v_call: TRBV6-5

cdr3_aa: CATSRPPNTEAFF
j_call: TRBJ1-1
v_call: TRBV15

cdr3_aa: CASSRPGQGSDEQYF
j_call: TRBJ2-7
v_call: TRBV11-2

cdr3_aa: CASSPGGTAGNTIYF
j_call: TRBJ1-3
v_call: TRBV4-1